The rows below give T cell receptor beta chains drawn from one sample of a study of T cell responses to AZD1222 COVID-19 vaccine. The repertoire was sequenced with immunoSEQ multiplex PCR; TCRdb's copy has only in-frame clones and lacks some. In the table there are about 120,000 clones, around 89% of which are singletons. The sequenced sample was peripheral blood, obtained on day 0 of AZD1222 vaccination. Receptors originate from an adult in good health. Each CDR3 is given with its conserved first and last residue. Fields, in order: CDR3 protein, CDR3 DNA, J gene, clone size, D gene, V gene. The D gene is left open where the match is weak. Expanded clones are given a class, and other clones once, few, many or no size at all.

CDR3aa: CATQGGGSGNTIYF
CDR3nt: TGTGCCACCCAAGGAGGGGGCTCTGGAAACACCATATATTTT
j_gene: TRBJ1-3
abundance: .
d_gene: .
v_gene: TRBV10-3

CDR3aa: CATVTGASTDTQYF
CDR3nt: TGTGCCACCGTTACAGGGGCCAGCACAGATACGCAGTATTTT
j_gene: TRBJ2-3
abundance: .
d_gene: TRBD1
v_gene: TRBV10-3

CDR3aa: CASSSVLGRTANEKLFF
CDR3nt: TGTGCCAGCAGCTCCGTGCTCGGACGGACCGCTAATGAAAAACTGTTTTTT
j_gene: TRBJ1-4
abundance: few
d_gene: .
v_gene: TRBV3-1/TRBV3-2

CDR3aa: CASRGDIYGYTF
CDR3nt: TGTGCCAGTAGGGGGGATATCTATGGCTACACCTTC
j_gene: TRBJ1-2
abundance: .
d_gene: .
v_gene: TRBV19

CDR3aa: CASSIDPGQGIEAFF
CDR3nt: TGTGCCAGTAGTATAGATCCCGGACAGGGGATCGAAGCTTTCTTT
j_gene: TRBJ1-1
abundance: .
d_gene: TRBD1
v_gene: TRBV19

CDR3aa: CASTSRGQSTEAFF
CDR3nt: TGTGCCAGCACCTCCCGGGGCCAAAGCACTGAAGCTTTCTTT
j_gene: TRBJ1-1
abundance: .
d_gene: .
v_gene: TRBV6-5

CDR3aa: CASSQRQGFNTIYF
CDR3nt: TGCGCCAGCAGCCAACGACAGGGGTTCAACACCATATATTTT
j_gene: TRBJ1-3
abundance: .
d_gene: TRBD1
v_gene: TRBV4-3

CDR3aa: CASSLRRQGPYEQYF
CDR3nt: TGTGCCAGCAGCTTACGTCGACAGGGGCCCTACGAGCAGTACTTC
j_gene: TRBJ2-7
abundance: .
d_gene: TRBD1
v_gene: TRBV7-9

CDR3aa: CASSIGRNTEAFF
CDR3nt: TGTGCCAGTAGTATCGGGAGGAACACTGAAGCTTTCTTT
j_gene: TRBJ1-1
abundance: .
d_gene: .
v_gene: TRBV19

CDR3aa: CASSFQTNEKLFF
CDR3nt: TGTGCCAGCAGCTTTCAGACAAATGAAAAACTGTTTTTT
j_gene: TRBJ1-4
abundance: .
d_gene: .
v_gene: TRBV5-6

CDR3aa: CASTGRGQPLVNTIYF
CDR3nt: TGTGCCAGCACCGGCCGGGGACAACCTCTTGTGAACACCATATATTTT
j_gene: TRBJ1-3
abundance: .
d_gene: .
v_gene: TRBV6-6

CDR3aa: CASSAGHSIGEKLFF
CDR3nt: TGTGCCAGCAGCGCCGGACACTCCATCGGAGAAAAACTGTTTTTT
j_gene: TRBJ1-4
abundance: once
d_gene: .
v_gene: TRBV9

CDR3aa: CASSLQSYTEAFF
CDR3nt: TGTGCCAGCAGCTTACAAAGTTACACTGAAGCTTTCTTT
j_gene: TRBJ1-1
abundance: .
d_gene: .
v_gene: TRBV7-9

CDR3aa: CSVVVPLNSGQPQHF
CDR3nt: TGCAGCGTTGTTGTGCCCCTTAACTCGGGGCAGCCCCAGCATTTT
j_gene: TRBJ1-5
abundance: .
d_gene: .
v_gene: TRBV29-1

CDR3aa: CASSFGTVYNSPLHF
CDR3nt: TGCGCCAGCAGCTTCGGGACGGTTTATAATTCACCCCTCCACTTT
j_gene: TRBJ1-6
abundance: few
d_gene: .
v_gene: TRBV5-1

CDR3aa: CASSFLGGEQFF
CDR3nt: TGTGCCAGCAGCTTTCTGGGGGGAGAGCAGTTCTTC
j_gene: TRBJ2-1
abundance: .
d_gene: .
v_gene: TRBV5-8

CDR3aa: CASSSRDRVPLEQYF
CDR3nt: TGTGCCAGCTCATCTAGGGACAGGGTTCCTTTGGAGCAGTACTTC
j_gene: TRBJ2-7
abundance: .
d_gene: TRBD1
v_gene: TRBV18

CDR3aa: CASSQVPTVGEKLFF
CDR3nt: TGCGCCAGCAGCCAAGTCCCCACAGTCGGTGAAAAACTGTTTTTT
j_gene: TRBJ1-4
abundance: .
d_gene: .
v_gene: TRBV4-1

CDR3aa: CASSRRGGNTEAFF
CDR3nt: TGCGCCAGCAGCCGGCGCGGAGGGAACACTGAAGCTTTCTTT
j_gene: TRBJ1-1
abundance: .
d_gene: .
v_gene: TRBV5-1